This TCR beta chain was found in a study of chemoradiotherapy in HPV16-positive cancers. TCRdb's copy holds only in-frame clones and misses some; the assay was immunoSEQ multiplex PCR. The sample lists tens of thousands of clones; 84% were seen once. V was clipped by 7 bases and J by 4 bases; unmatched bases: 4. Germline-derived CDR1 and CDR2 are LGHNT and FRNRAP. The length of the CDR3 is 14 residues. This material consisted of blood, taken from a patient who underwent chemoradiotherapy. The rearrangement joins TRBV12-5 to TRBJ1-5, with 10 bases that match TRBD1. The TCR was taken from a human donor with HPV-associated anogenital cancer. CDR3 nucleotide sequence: TGTGCTAGTGCGGGGGGACAGGGGAATCAGCCCCAGCATTTT. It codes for CASAGGQGNQPQHF.